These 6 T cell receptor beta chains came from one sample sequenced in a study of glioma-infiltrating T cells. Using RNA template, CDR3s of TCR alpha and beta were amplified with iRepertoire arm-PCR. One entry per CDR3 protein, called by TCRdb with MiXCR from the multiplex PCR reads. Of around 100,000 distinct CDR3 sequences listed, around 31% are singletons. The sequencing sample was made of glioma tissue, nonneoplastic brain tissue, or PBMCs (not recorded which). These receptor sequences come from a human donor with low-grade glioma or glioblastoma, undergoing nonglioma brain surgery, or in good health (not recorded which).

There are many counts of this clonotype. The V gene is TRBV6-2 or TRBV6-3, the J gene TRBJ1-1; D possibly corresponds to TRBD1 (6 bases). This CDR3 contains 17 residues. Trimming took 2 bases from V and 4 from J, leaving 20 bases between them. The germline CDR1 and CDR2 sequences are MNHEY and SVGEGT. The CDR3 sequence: CASSYRAGEAGSTEAFF. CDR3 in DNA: TGTGCCAGCAGTTACCGAGCAGGGGAGGCGGGTAGCACTGAAGCTTTCTTT.

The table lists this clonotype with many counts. The CDR3 here is CASSLLTSGEQYF. The CDR3 DNA follows: TGTGCCAGCAGCCTACTGACTAGCGGAGAGCAGTACTTC. This chain joins TRBV7-3 and TRBJ2-7; TRBD2 matches at 9 bases. V trimming: 5 bases; J trimming: 7 bases; junction bases outside the gene matches: 6. The CDR3 is 13 amino acids. Germline assignment: CDR1 SGHTA and CDR2 FQGTGA. The variable domain in full, with the rest retrieved from reference TRBV7-3 and TRBJ2-7, is GAGVSQTPSNKVTEKGKYVELRCDPISGHTALYWYRQSLGQGPEFLIYFQGTGAADDSGLPNDRFFAVRPEGSVSTLKIQRTERGDSAVYLCASSLLTSGEQYFGPGTRLTVT.

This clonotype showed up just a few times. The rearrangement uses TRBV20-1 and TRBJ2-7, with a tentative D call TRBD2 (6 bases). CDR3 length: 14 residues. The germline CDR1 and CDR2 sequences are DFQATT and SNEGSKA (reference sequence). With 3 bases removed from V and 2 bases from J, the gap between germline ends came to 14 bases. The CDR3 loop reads CSASRLATTYEQYF. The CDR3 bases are TGCAGTGCTAGTCGGCTAGCGACCACCTACGAGCAGTACTTC.

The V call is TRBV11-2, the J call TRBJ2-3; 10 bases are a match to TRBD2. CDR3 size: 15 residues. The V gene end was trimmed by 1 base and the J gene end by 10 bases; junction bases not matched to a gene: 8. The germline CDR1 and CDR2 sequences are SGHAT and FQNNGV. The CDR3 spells CASSLVAGGKGAQYF. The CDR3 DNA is TGTGCCAGCAGCTTAGTAGCGGGGGGTAAGGGGGCGCAGTATTTT.

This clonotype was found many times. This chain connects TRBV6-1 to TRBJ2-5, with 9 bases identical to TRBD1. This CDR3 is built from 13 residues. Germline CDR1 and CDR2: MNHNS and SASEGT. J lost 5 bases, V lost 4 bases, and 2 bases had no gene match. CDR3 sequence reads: CASSGDRVETQYF. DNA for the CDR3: TGTGCCAGCAGTGGGGACAGGGTTGAGACCCAGTACTTC.

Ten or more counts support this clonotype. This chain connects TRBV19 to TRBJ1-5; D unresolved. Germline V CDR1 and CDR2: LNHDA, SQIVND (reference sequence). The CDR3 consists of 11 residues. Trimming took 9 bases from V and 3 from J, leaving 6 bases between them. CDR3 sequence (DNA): TGTGCCAGCCGCGTCAATCAGCCCCAGCATTTT. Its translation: CASRVNQPQHF.